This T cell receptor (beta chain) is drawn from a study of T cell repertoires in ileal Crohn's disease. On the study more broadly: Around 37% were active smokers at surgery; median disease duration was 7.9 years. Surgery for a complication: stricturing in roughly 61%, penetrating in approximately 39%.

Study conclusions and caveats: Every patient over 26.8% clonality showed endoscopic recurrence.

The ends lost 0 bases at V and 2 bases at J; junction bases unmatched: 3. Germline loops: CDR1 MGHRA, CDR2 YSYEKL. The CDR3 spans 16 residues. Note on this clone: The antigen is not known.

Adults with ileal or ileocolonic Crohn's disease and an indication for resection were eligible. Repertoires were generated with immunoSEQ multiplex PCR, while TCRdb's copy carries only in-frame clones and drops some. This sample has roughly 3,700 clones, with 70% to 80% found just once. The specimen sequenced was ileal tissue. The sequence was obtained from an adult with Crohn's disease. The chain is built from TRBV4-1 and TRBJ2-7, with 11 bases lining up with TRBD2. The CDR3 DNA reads TGCGCCAGCAGCCAAGAATCTAGCGGGGGGCCCTACGAGCAGTACTTC. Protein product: CASSQESSGGPYEQYF.